This TCR beta chain was documented in a study of blood T cell repertoires in COVID-19. Sequencing was performed with immunoSEQ multiplex PCR; in TCRdb, only in-frame clones are kept and a portion is missing. The sample yields some 150,000 clones, 85% to 90% seen once. The germline CDR1 and CDR2 sequences are GTSNPN and SVGIG (reference sequence). With 3 bases removed from V and 3 bases from J, the gap between germline ends came to 20 bases. The CDR3 is made up of 16 amino acids. The chain is built from TRBV30 and TRBJ1-1; tentative D call: TRBD1 (5 bases). The sample comprised peripheral blood. This receptor was taken from a woman at least 80 years old with acute or convalescent COVID-19. CDR3 in amino acids: CAWRGARGRGDTEAFF. CDR3 nucleotide sequence: TGTGCCTGGAGAGGGGCGAGAGGGCGCGGGGACACTGAAGCTTTCTTT.